These 25 T cell receptor beta chains were sequenced from one sample in a study of cytomegalovirus exposure and HLA in healthy donors. Use of 60 Vbeta and 13 Jbeta primers characterized the PCR. Here immunoSEQ multiplex PCR was the method, and the copy in TCRdb shows in-frame clones only, minus some. The table includes approximately 93,000 clones, more than 75% detected once. Sequencing input: PBMCs. The origin of the receptors is a woman aged 35 to 49 in good health and CMV-seronegative.

This chain connects TRBV2 to TRBJ1-6, with 9 bases that match TRBD1. V was clipped by 7 bases and J by 9 bases; unmatched bases: 4. The V gene's germline CDR1 is SNHLY and CDR2 FYNNEI. The CDR3 sequence is 13 residues long. In DNA, the CDR3 is TGTGCCAGCACCGGGACAGGGAGTTCACCCCTCCACTTT. This translates into CASTGTGSSPLHF.

The chain carries TRBV4-2 and TRBJ1-1, with 7 bases lining up with TRBD1. With V trimmed by 3 bases and J by 10 bases, 14 bases remained unmatched. CDR1 and CDR2 (germline): LGHNA, YNFKEQ. The CDR3 runs 15 residues. Here the CDR3 DNA reads TGTGCCAGCAGCCAGATGGACAGGCCGGAAGGGCGAGCTTTCTTT. Translated, it gives CASSQMDRPEGRAFF.

V and J are TRBV11-2 and TRBJ1-5, with D unresolved. CDR1 is SGHAT and CDR2 is FQNNGV in the germline V gene. V dropped 0 bases and J dropped 4 bases, with 4 bases sitting between them. This CDR3 is built from 13 residues. DNA of the CDR3: TGTGCCAGCAGCTTAGATCGGAATCAGCCCCAGCATTTT. This translates into CASSLDRNQPQHF.

The V and J genes are TRBV27 and TRBJ2-5; TRBD2 aligns across 11 bases. The CDR3 length is 18 residues. The junction had 18 bases not matched to a gene; V was cut back by 8 bases and J by 4 bases. Germline-derived CDR1 and CDR2 are MNHEY and SMNVEV (reference sequence). The CDR3 nucleotides are TGTGCCAGCGGTTCTCCGTCTAGCGGGGGGAAGGAGGTAGAGACCCAGTACTTC. Translated, it gives CASGSPSSGGKEVETQYF.

The DNA of the CDR3 is TGTGCCAGTACCCGTGACAGGGGTGGAAACACCATATATTTT. It yields the protein CASTRDRGGNTIYF. The genes are TRBV19 and TRBJ1-3, with TRBD1 matching 8 bases. This CDR3 has 14 amino acids. Germline CDR1 and CDR2: LNHDA and SQIVND (reference sequence). With V trimmed by 7 bases and J by 3 bases, 5 bases remained unmatched.

The rearrangement links TRBV4-2 to TRBJ1-2, with D possibly matching TRBD1 (5 bases). The CDR3 consists of 16 residues. Germline loops: CDR1 LGHNA, CDR2 YNFKEQ. The V gene lost 0 bases and the J gene lost 1 base, with 12 bases spanning the gap. The CDR3 here is CASSQESRQSNYGYTF. DNA for the CDR3: TGTGCCAGCAGCCAAGAATCGAGACAGAGTAACTATGGCTACACCTTC.

Written as DNA, the CDR3 is TGTGCCAGCAGTAAACAGGGATCCACTGAAGCTTTCTTT. Protein product: CASSKQGSTEAFF. V gene TRBV6-6 combines with J gene TRBJ1-1; perhaps TRBD1 as D (6 bases). The germline CDR1 and CDR2 sequences are MNHNY and SVGAGI (reference sequence). This CDR3 has 13 amino acids. The V end was cut by 5 bases, the J end by 4 bases, with 11 bases between.

This chain connects TRBV30 to TRBJ1-1; maybe TRBD1 (6 bases). Germline CDR1 is GTSNPN and CDR2 is SVGIG (reference sequence). The CDR3 loop spans 13 amino acids. Trimming stripped 2 bases from V and 3 bases from J, with 10 bases between. The CDR3 region is CAWSSTGYTEAFF. CDR3 DNA: TGTGCCTGGAGTTCAACAGGGTACACTGAAGCTTTCTTT.

The V and J genes are TRBV19 and TRBJ2-3; 12 bases are shared with TRBD2. The CDR3 is made up of 16 amino acids. CDR1 LNHDA and CDR2 SQIVND come from the germline V gene (reference sequence). The ends lost 5 bases at V and 6 bases at J; junction bases unmatched: 9. CDR3 in amino acids: CASSPSSSGGADTQYF. CDR3 DNA: TGTGCCAGTAGTCCCTCCTCTAGCGGGGGGGCGGATACGCAGTATTTT.

The J gene is TRBJ2-7, the V gene TRBV10-1, with 12 bases lining up with TRBD2. The CDR3 has 18 residues. Germline CDR1 WNHNN, CDR2 SYGVQD (reference sequence). After removal of 6 bases from V and 5 bases from J, the junction contained 17 bases not matched to a gene. CDR3 sequence reads: CASRGLRLAGGRANEQYF. In DNA, the CDR3 is TGCGCCAGCAGAGGATTACGGCTAGCGGGGGGGAGGGCAAACGAGCAGTACTTC.

The table lists this clone with a count of one. The chain couples TRBV27 to TRBJ1-5; D may be TRBD1 (5 bases). The V end lost 3 bases, the J end lost 7 bases, and 10 bases lay between the germline ends. CDR3 length: 13 amino acids. Per the germline V gene, CDR1 is MNHEY and CDR2 is SMNVEV (reference sequence). The CDR3 loop reads CASSFGGAQPQHF. In nucleotides, the CDR3 is TGTGCCAGCAGTTTCGGAGGGGCGCAGCCCCAGCATTTT.

The V gene is TRBV7-8, the J gene TRBJ1-5, with 7 bases identical to TRBD1. The germline V gene encodes CDR1 SGHVS and CDR2 FQNEAQ. The V gene end was trimmed by 5 bases and the J gene end by 2 bases; junction bases not matched to a gene: 6. This CDR3 comprises 15 residues. The CDR3 loop is CASSAQGIGNQPQHF. CDR3 coding DNA: TGTGCCAGCAGCGCACAGGGGATCGGCAATCAGCCCCAGCATTTT.

There are a few counts of this clone. This chain uses TRBV5-1 with TRBJ1-1; D is perhaps TRBD1 (6 bases). Germline-derived CDR1 and CDR2 are SGHRS and YFSETQ. V dropped 4 bases and J dropped 0 bases, with 16 bases sitting between them. CDR3 length equals 16 residues. In DNA, the CDR3 is TGCGCCAGCAGCCCGGGACACCGCATCATGAACACTGAAGCTTTCTTT. Its translation: CASSPGHRIMNTEAFF. Using reference TRBV5-1 and TRBJ1-1 for the parts outside the CDR3, the full variable domain is KAGVTQTPRYLIKTRGQQVTLSCSPISGHRSVSWYQQTPGQGLQFLFEYFSETQRNKGNFPGRFSGRQFSNSRSEMNVSTLELGDSALYLCASSPGHRIMNTEAFFGQGTRLTVV.

The chain links TRBV5-4 to TRBJ1-2, with 7 positions matching TRBD1. J gave up 7 bases and V 3 bases, and 3 bases lay outside the gene matches. The germline gives CDR1 SGHNT, CDR2 YYREEE (reference sequence). This CDR3 has 12 amino acids. CDR3 sequence reads: CASSSDRRGYTF. The CDR3 DNA sequence: TGTGCCAGCAGCTCGGACAGGCGTGGCTACACCTTC.

The CDR3 nucleotides are TGTGCCAGCAGCACAGGGACAGGGGGGGATTCTAACTATGGCTACACCTTC. It codes for CASSTGTGGDSNYGYTF. V gene TRBV7-9 combines with J gene TRBJ1-2; 11 bases agree with TRBD1. Germline V gene data show CDR1 as SEHNR and CDR2 as FQNEAQ (reference sequence). The CDR3 covers 17 residues. Germline trimming cut 5 bases from V and 0 bases from J; bases unmatched to any gene: 8.

This sequence joins TRBV14 and TRBJ1-1; 7 bases are shared with TRBD1. Per germline, CDR1 SGHDN and CDR2 FVKESK. CDR3 size: 14 residues. J lost 4 bases, V lost 5 bases, and 7 bases had no gene match. CDR3 region: CASSFTGVGTEAFF. The DNA for the CDR3 is TGTGCCAGCAGCTTTACAGGGGTGGGCACTGAAGCTTTCTTT.

The chain joins TRBV30 to TRBJ1-5; TRBD1 aligns across 9 bases. This CDR3 is 14 amino acids long. CDR1 and CDR2 (germline): GTSNPN, SVGIG (reference sequence). The trim removed 2 bases at V and 4 bases at J, leaving 3 bases unmatched. The CDR3 nucleotides read TGTGCCTGGAGTCGCGGACAGGGGAATCAGCCCCAGCATTTT. Protein product: CAWSRGQGNQPQHF.

The CDR3: CATRGAQGNQPQHF. CDR3 nucleotides: TGTGCCACCAGAGGGGCCCAGGGGAATCAGCCCCAGCATTTT. This sequence joins TRBV15 and TRBJ1-5, with D maybe TRBD1 (6 bases). This CDR3 has 14 residues. CDR1 and CDR2 (germline): LNHNV, YYDKDF (reference sequence). The germline V and J ends were trimmed by 6 bases and 4 bases, with 13 bases remaining between them.

As to this clone: Other DNA sequences in the same sample also yield this CDR3. This chain uses TRBV30 with TRBJ2-3, with D possibly TRBD2 on 5 matching bases. This CDR3 is built from 11 residues. Per the germline V gene, CDR1 is GTSNPN and CDR2 is SVGIG (reference sequence). V dropped 1 base and J dropped 6 bases, with 5 bases sitting between them. CDR3 loop: CAWSGGDTQYF. CDR3 DNA sequence: TGTGCCTGGAGTGGAGGGGATACGCAGTATTTT.

V gene TRBV29-1 combines with J gene TRBJ2-5; D gene uncertain. The closer fit of TRBJ2-7 to the DNA end suggests the J call may be wrong. The CDR3 covers 11 residues. The germline gives CDR1 SQVTM, CDR2 ANQGSEA. Written as DNA, the CDR3 is TGCAGCGTTGAATCCCCCTACGAGCAGTACTTC. It specifies CSVESPYEQYF.

This clone was detected only a few times. The chain has TRBV30 and TRBJ1-1, with D tentatively TRBD1 (5 bases). In germline, CDR1 is GTSNPN, CDR2 SVGIG (reference sequence). V was pared by 7 bases and J by 0 bases, with 12 bases between. This CDR3 is 13 amino acids long. The CDR3 sequence is CALSTVMNTEAFF. The DNA for the CDR3 is TGTGCCTTATCGACAGTCATGAACACTGAAGCTTTCTTT.

V usage is TRBV19 and J usage is TRBJ2-7, with 9 bases that match TRBD2. V dropped 4 bases and J dropped 1; count of bases not matched to a gene: 5. The CDR3 contains 15 residues. CDR1 LNHDA and CDR2 SQIVND come from the germline V gene (reference sequence). CDR3 sequence: CASSTGSGGSYEQYF. The CDR3 DNA sequence: TGTGCCAGTAGTACTGGTAGCGGGGGATCCTACGAGCAGTACTTC.

Details on this clone: The junction differs from germline at one of its ends, possibly a read error. The V and J genes are TRBV28 and TRBJ1-4; D ambiguous. Germline loops: CDR1 MDHEN, CDR2 SYDVKM. This CDR3 spans 11 amino acids. The CDR3 bases are TGTGCCAGCTCTCGAACTGCCCACCGTAGTTTT. Translation: CASSRTAHRSF.

The V gene is TRBV4-2, the J gene TRBJ2-1; TRBD2 matches 7 bases. J gave up 10 bases and V 0 bases, and 0 bases lay outside the gene matches. The length of the CDR3 is 12 residues. Germline CDR1 and CDR2: LGHNA and YNFKEQ. This CDR3 reads CASSQEGGEQFF. Here the CDR3 DNA reads TGTGCCAGCAGCCAAGAGGGGGGGGAGCAGTTCTTC.

This chain joins TRBV7-9 and TRBJ1-1, with D possibly TRBD1 on 5 matching bases. This CDR3 is built from 13 residues. CDR1 is SEHNR, CDR2 FQNEAQ, per germline (reference sequence). V lost 5 bases, J lost 11 bases, and 18 bases lay in between. This chain's CDR3 is CASSPEGARYAFF. In DNA, the CDR3 is TGTGCCAGCAGCCCTGAAGGGGCGCGTTATGCTTTCTTT.